One sample yielded the 20 T cell receptor beta chains listed below, sequenced in a study of T cell responses to AZD1222 COVID-19 vaccine (TCRdb year 2021). The library was generated by the immunoSEQ multiplex PCR assay. Imported from immuneACCESS, the table was reduced by TCRdb to in-frame sequences with V and J called. These copies leave out some clones; in studies compared against another copy, an unresolved V gene accounts for under half, and the cause of the remainder is not known. A total of some 120,000 clones appear in this sample, almost 90% of them only once. Together, the top ten hold about 10% of the sample. The time point label on this specimen signifies: baseline before first vaccination. Sequenced material: peripheral blood, taken on day 0 of AZD1222 vaccination. These receptors all stem from an adult in good health.

J is TRBJ2-2 and V is TRBV19, with 14 bases identical to TRBD2. The CDR3 has 16 residues. V shed 7 bases and J 8 bases; nucleotides not matched to a gene: 9. Germline lookup yields CDR1 LNHDA and CDR2 SQIVND (reference sequence). This CDR3 reads CASNSGLAGAGGELFF. The CDR3 nucleotides are TGTGCCAGTAATTCGGGACTAGCGGGAGCCGGGGGGGAGCTGTTTTTT. Variable domain in full (rest from reference TRBV19 and TRBJ2-2): DGGITQSPKYLFRKEGQNVTLSCEQNLNHDAMYWYRQDPGQGLRLIYYSQIVNDFQKGDIAEGYSVSREKKESFPLTVTSAQKNPTAFYLCASNSGLAGAGGELFFGEGSRLTVL.

The chain recombines TRBV10-3 with TRBJ2-5; TRBD2 agrees at 11 bases. Germline values: CDR1 ENHRY, CDR2 SYGVKD. CDR3 length: 17 residues. V trimming: 4 bases; J trimming: 0 bases; junction bases outside the gene matches: 7. CDR3 nucleotides: TGTGCCATCAGTGGAGGTGAGGGACTAGCGGACCAAGAGACCCAGTACTTC. It encodes CAISGGEGLADQETQYF.

The rearrangement links TRBV19 to TRBJ2-2; D unclear. This CDR3 is built from 11 residues. The germline V gene has CDR1 LNHDA and CDR2 SQIVND (reference sequence). Trimming cost V 8 bases and J 6 bases, with 7 bases left between them. The CDR3 protein is CASHGAGELFF. Here the CDR3 DNA reads TGTGCCAGTCACGGCGCCGGGGAGCTGTTTTTT.

This clone was detected a few times. The chain combines TRBV27 with TRBJ1-1; 9 bases align to TRBD1. The trim removed 5 bases at V and 3 bases at J, leaving 19 bases unmatched. Germline CDR1 reads MNHEY; CDR2 reads SMNVEV (reference sequence). This CDR3 has 19 residues. The CDR3 DNA follows: TGTGCCAGCAGTACATTTGAGGACAGGGGACCTTTCGGCTACACTGAAGCTTTCTTT. The encoded protein is CASSTFEDRGPFGYTEAFF.

This clone is a singleton in its sample. The chain has TRBV28 and TRBJ2-2; D might be TRBD1 (5 bases). V lost 6 bases, J lost 8 bases, and 13 bases lay in between. CDR1 and CDR2 (germline): MDHEN, SYDVKM. There are 13 residues in the CDR3. CDR3 protein: CASRAQGEGELFF. Written as DNA, the CDR3 is TGTGCCAGCAGGGCTCAAGGGGAAGGGGAGCTGTTTTTT.

The V call is TRBV27, the J call TRBJ2-3, with D possibly matching TRBD2 (6 bases). Germline CDR1 is MNHEY and CDR2 is SMNVEV (reference sequence). The CDR3 has 15 residues. V lost 10 bases and J 0 bases, leaving 17 bases between the germline ends. For the CDR3, the DNA is TGTGCCACCTCGACTTTAGCGGAAAGCACAGATACGCAGTATTTT. As protein: CATSTLAESTDTQYF.

This chain joins TRBV21-1 and TRBJ2-7; TRBD1, the table's D call, lacks a check against the DNA. TRBV21-1 is a listed pseudogene. The CDR3 consists of 14 residues. CDR3 in amino acids: CASSKGDRTYEQYF. The CDR3 DNA reads as TGTGCCAGCAGCAAAGGGGACAGGACCTACGAGCAGTACTTC.

The rearrangement joins TRBV3-1 (or the pseudogene TRBV3-2) to TRBJ1-5; TRBD1 is a possible D gene (5 bases). CDR3 length equals 15 residues. CDR1 and CDR2 (germline): LGHDT, YNNKEL (reference sequence). V was pared by 2 bases and J by 4 bases, with 12 bases between. The CDR3 here is CASSQTLQGNQPQHF. CDR3 nucleotides: TGTGCCAGCAGCCAAACATTGCAGGGAAATCAGCCCCAGCATTTT.

The chain is built from TRBV18 and TRBJ1-4; D remains ambiguous. Germline assignment: CDR1 KGHSH and CDR2 LQKENI. The CDR3 has 13 residues. V gave up 4 bases and J gave up 4 bases, with 7 bases separating them. CDR3 coding DNA: TGTGCCAGCTCACGGGCAATTAATGAAAAACTGTTTTTT. Amino acids: CASSRAINEKLFF.

The rearrangement uses TRBV27 and TRBJ2-4, with 7 bases aligning to TRBD1. CDR1 and CDR2 (germline): MNHEY, SMNVEV (reference sequence). The CDR3 is made up of 15 amino acids. The trim removed 5 bases at V and 5 bases at J, leaving 9 bases unmatched. The chain's CDR3 is CASSLARQGQNIQYF. DNA for the CDR3: TGTGCCAGCAGTCTCGCGCGACAGGGCCAAAACATTCAGTACTTC.

This clone was seen just once. V gene TRBV7-2 combines with J gene TRBJ1-2; no firm D call. This CDR3 spans 15 amino acids. Trimming removed 5 bases at V and 5 bases at J, with 18 bases between. Germline assignment: CDR1 SGHTA and CDR2 FQGNSA. The CDR3 DNA is TGTGCCAGCAGCCTACTGGTGGCAGGCTCATATGGCTACACCTTC. The encoded protein is CASSLLVAGSYGYTF.

The V call is TRBV18, the J call TRBJ1-1; unclear D gene. V was clipped by 3 bases and J by 11 bases, with 10 bases between them. The CDR3 totals 11 residues. Germline V gives CDR1 KGHSH, CDR2 LQKENI. The CDR3 spells CASSPADSAFF. The CDR3 DNA reads TGTGCCAGCTCACCGGCGGATTCTGCTTTCTTT.

The rearrangement links TRBV6-2 or TRBV6-3 to TRBJ1-1, with unresolved D. V lost 6 bases to trimming and J lost 11 bases, with 19 bases between them. Germline V gene data show CDR1 as MNHEY and CDR2 as SVGEGT. This CDR3 has 13 residues. CDR3 nucleotides: TGTGCCAGCAGCCCCTATCGGGCCCTTCGGGCTTTCTTT. Translation gives CASSPYRALRAFF.

This sequence joins TRBV5-6 and TRBJ1-2; possible D gene TRBD1, 6 bases. CDR3 length equals 18 residues. CDR1 and CDR2 from the germline V gene are SGHDT and YYEEEE. Trimming pared 1 base from V and 3 bases from J, leaving 22 bases between. This chain's CDR3 is CASSLWWGAKNYYYGYTF. Written as DNA, the CDR3 is TGTGCCAGCAGCTTGTGGTGGGGGGCTAAGAACTATTACTATGGCTACACCTTC. Together with reference TRBV5-6 and TRBJ1-2, the CDR3 gives the full variable domain: DAGVTQSPTHLIKTRGQQVTLRCSPKSGHDTVSWYQQALGQGPQFIFQYYEEEERQRGNFPDRFSGHQFPNYSSELNVNALLLGDSALYLCASSLWWGAKNYYYGYTFGSGTRLTVV.

This chain connects TRBV5-1 to TRBJ2-3, with unresolved D. The CDR3 totals 13 residues. Germline CDR1 SGHRS, CDR2 YFSETQ. The germline V and J ends were trimmed by 1 base and 2 bases, with 5 bases remaining between them. The chain's CDR3 is CASSLSPTDTQYF. CDR3 DNA: TGCGCCAGCAGCTTGTCGCCCACAGATACGCAGTATTTT.

V is TRBV27 and J is TRBJ2-7, with a tentative D call TRBD1 (6 bases). The CDR3 runs 17 residues. The germline V gene has CDR1 MNHEY and CDR2 SMNVEV (reference sequence). The germline V and J ends were trimmed by 0 bases and 1 base, with 16 bases remaining between them. This CDR3 reads CASSLSGRWDTSYEQYF. The CDR3 nucleotides read TGTGCCAGCAGTTTATCTGGTAGGTGGGACACTTCCTACGAGCAGTACTTC.

The CDR3 reads CASSPQTGIKNIQYF. In DNA form, the CDR3 reads TGTGCCAGCAGCCCCCAGACAGGGATCAAAAACATTCAGTACTTC. The chain links TRBV3-1 (or the pseudogene TRBV3-2) to TRBJ2-4; 7 bases map to TRBD1. Germline values: CDR1 LGHDT, CDR2 YNNKEL (reference sequence). Trimming removed 4 bases from V and 3 bases from J; junction bases left unmatched: 6. This CDR3 is built from 15 residues.

J is TRBJ2-5 and V is TRBV19; D is unresolved. V dropped 1 base and J dropped 2 bases, with 5 bases sitting between them. Per germline, CDR1 LNHDA and CDR2 SQIVND (reference sequence). The CDR3 is 13 residues long. The CDR3, as DNA: TGTGCCAGTAGTATAGGCTCACAAGAGACCCAGTACTTC. As protein: CASSIGSQETQYF.

The CDR3 is CASSHDRNRHSGNTIYF. DNA of the CDR3: TGCGCCAGCAGCCATGACCGTAACAGACACTCTGGAAACACCATATATTTT. The gene calls are TRBV4-3 and TRBJ1-3; D gene uncertain. V was pared by 3 bases and J by 0 bases, with 15 bases between. The CDR3 runs 17 residues. Per germline, CDR1 LGHNA and CDR2 YSLEER.

The chain combines TRBV7-3 with TRBJ1-3; D unresolved. The germline gives CDR1 SGHTA, CDR2 FQGTGA. Trimming pared 2 bases from V and 0 bases from J, leaving 5 bases between. The CDR3 runs to 14 residues. The CDR3 loop reads CASSLSSSGNTIYF. CDR3 DNA sequence: TGTGCCAGCAGCTTATCCAGCTCTGGAAACACCATATATTTT.